This T cell receptor beta chain comes out of a study of blood T cell repertoires in COVID-19. About the research overall: Spain, Italy and the United States supplied samples that represented acute and convalescent COVID-19. Sample material is recorded as cDNA or gDNA derived from T cells, B-cell-depleted T cells, or PBMCs.

Germline CDR1 SGHNT, CDR2 YYREEE (reference sequence). The CDR3 sequence is 15 residues long. Trimming took off 4 bases at V and 6 bases at J, with 20 bases between the two ends. Per the study methods: Researchers report that nucleated cell counts were estimated from reference gene primer amplification. Measured with immunoSEQ multiplex PCR; TCRdb has only the in-frame clones, and not every one. Clonal size and the V and J genes are those of that table, whereas D and trimming came from the DNA. The sample holds approximately 210,000 clones, around four fifths seen once. Sequencing was performed on peripheral blood. This receptor was obtained from a woman aged 65 to 85 with active or convalescent COVID-19. The V and J genes are TRBV5-4 and TRBJ2-7; a possible D gene is TRBD2 (6 bases). The CDR3 coding sequence is TGTGCCAGCAGCGGAGGAGGGGACGCCTCGTCCGAGCAGTACTTC. Amino acids: CASSGGGDASSEQYF.